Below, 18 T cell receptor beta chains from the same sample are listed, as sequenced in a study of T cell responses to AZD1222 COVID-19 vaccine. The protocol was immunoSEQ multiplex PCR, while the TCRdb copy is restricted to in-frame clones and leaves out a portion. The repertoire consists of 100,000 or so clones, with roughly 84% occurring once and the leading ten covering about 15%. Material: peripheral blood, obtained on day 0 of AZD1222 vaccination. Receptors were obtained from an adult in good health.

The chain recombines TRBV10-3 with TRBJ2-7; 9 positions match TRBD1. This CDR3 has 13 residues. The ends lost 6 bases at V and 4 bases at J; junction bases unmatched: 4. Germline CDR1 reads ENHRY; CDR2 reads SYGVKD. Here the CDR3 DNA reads TGTGCCATCAGACCCGGGACAGGGTACGAGCAGTACGTC. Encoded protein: CAIRPGTGYEQYV.

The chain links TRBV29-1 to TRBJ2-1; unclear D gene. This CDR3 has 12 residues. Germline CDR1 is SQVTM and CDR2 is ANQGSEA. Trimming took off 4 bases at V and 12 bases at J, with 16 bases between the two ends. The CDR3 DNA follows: TGCAGCGTTGTACGCGGCCCGACGGGGCAGTTCTTC. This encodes CSVVRGPTGQFF.

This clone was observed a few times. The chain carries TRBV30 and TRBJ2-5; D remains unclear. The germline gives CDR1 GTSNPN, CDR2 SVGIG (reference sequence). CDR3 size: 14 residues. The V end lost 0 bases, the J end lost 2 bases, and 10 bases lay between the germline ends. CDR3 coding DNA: TGTGCCTGGAGTGTCCGTCCAAGGCAAGAGACCCAGTACTTC. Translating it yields CAWSVRPRQETQYF.

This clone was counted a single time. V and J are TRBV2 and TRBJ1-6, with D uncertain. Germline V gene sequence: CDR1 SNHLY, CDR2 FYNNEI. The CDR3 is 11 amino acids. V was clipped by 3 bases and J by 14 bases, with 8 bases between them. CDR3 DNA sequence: TGTGCCAGCAGTGAGGGAGGCTCCCTCCACTTT. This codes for CASSEGGSLHF.

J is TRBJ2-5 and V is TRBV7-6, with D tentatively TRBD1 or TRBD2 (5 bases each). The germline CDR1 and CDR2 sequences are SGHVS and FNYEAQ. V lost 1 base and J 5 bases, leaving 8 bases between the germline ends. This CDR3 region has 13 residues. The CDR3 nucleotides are TGTGCCAGCAGCTTAGATTGGGGGGAGACCCAGTACTTC. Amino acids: CASSLDWGETQYF.

CDR3 residues: CATSDLPDSNQPQHF. CDR3 DNA sequence: TGTGCCACCAGTGATTTGCCGGATAGCAATCAGCCCCAGCATTTT. J is TRBJ1-5 and V is TRBV24-1; D is undetermined. This CDR3 has 15 amino acids. Trimming pared 0 bases from V and 0 bases from J, leaving 5 bases between. Germline V gene data show CDR1 as KGHDR and CDR2 as SFDVKD.

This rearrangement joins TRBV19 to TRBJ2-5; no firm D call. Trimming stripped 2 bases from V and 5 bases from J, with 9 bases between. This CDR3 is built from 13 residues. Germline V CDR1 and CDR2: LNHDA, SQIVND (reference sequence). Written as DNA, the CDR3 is TGTGCCAGTAGTATAACCCTGTCGGAGACCCAGTACTTC. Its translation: CASSITLSETQYF.

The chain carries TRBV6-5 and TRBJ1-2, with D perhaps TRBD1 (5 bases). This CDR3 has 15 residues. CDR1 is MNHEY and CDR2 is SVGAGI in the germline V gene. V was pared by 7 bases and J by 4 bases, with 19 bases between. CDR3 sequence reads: CASTSLGQATYGYTF. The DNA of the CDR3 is TGTGCCAGCACTTCGCTGGGGCAGGCAACCTATGGCTACACCTTC.

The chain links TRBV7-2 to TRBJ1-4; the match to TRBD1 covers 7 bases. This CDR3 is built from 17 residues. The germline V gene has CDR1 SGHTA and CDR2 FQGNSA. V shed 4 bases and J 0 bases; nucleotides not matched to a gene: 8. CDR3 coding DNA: TGTGCCAGCAGCTACTACAGGGGACTTTCAACTAATGAAAAACTGTTTTTT. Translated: CASSYYRGLSTNEKLFF.

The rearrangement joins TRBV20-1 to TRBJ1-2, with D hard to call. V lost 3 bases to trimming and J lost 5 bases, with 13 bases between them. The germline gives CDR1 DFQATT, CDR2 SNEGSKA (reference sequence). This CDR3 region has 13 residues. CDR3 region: CSASNARGYGYTF. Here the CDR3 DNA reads TGCAGTGCTAGTAACGCCAGAGGATATGGCTACACCTTC.

The CDR3 DNA follows: TGTGCCAGCAGTTATTACGACGTCCGAGCCTTCTACGAGCAGTACTTC. Amino acid sequence: CASSYYDVRAFYEQYF. V gene TRBV6-2 or TRBV6-3 combines with J gene TRBJ2-7; D uncertain. The CDR3 loop spans 16 amino acids. The V gene's germline CDR1 is MNHEY and CDR2 SVGEGT. Trimming stripped 3 bases from V and 3 bases from J, with 18 bases between.

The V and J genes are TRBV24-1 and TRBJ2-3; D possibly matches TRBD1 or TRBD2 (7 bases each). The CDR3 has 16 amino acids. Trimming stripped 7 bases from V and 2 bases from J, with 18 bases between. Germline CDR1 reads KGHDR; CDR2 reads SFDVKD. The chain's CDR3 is CATSTTQGGHTDTQYF. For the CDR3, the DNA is TGTGCCACCAGCACGACTCAGGGGGGGCACACAGATACGCAGTATTTT.

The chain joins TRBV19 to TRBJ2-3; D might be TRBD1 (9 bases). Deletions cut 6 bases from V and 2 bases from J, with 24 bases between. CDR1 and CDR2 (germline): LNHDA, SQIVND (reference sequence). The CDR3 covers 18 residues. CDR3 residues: CASRTPYSGTGFTDTQYF. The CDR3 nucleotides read TGTGCCAGTAGAACGCCTTATAGCGGGACAGGGTTCACAGATACGCAGTATTTT.

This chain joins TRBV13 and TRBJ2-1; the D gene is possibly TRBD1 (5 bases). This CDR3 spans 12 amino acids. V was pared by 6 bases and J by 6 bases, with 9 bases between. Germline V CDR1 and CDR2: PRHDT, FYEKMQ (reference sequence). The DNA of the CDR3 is TGTGCCAGCAGGGCTAGGGGCAATGAGCAGTTCTTC. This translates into CASRARGNEQFF.

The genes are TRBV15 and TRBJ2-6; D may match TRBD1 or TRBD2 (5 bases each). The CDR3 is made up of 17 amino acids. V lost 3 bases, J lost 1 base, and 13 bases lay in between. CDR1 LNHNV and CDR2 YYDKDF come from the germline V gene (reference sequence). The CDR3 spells CATSSRYGGSGANVLTF. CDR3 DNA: TGTGCCACCAGCAGTAGATATGGGGGATCTGGGGCCAACGTCCTGACTTTC.

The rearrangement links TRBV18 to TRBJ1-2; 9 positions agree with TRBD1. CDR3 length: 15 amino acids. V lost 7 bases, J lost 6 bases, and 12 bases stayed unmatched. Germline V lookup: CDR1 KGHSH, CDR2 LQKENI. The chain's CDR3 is CASCSRQGVLDGYTF. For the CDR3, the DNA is TGTGCCAGCTGCTCCAGACAGGGGGTATTGGATGGCTACACCTTC.

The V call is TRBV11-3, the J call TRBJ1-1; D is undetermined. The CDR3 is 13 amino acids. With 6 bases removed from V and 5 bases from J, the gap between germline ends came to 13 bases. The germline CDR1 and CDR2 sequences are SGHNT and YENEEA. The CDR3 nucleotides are TGTGCCAGCAGTCACCGCCGGGGTACTGAAGCTTTCTTT. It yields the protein CASSHRRGTEAFF.

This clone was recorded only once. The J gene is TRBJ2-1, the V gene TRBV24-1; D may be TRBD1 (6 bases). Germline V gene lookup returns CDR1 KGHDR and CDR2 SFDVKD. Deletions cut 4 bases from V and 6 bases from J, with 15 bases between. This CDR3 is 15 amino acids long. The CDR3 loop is CATSDTGYVGNEQFF. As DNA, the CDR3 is TGTGCCACCAGTGACACAGGGTACGTGGGCAATGAGCAGTTCTTC.